The count of the clone carrying this T cell receptor (beta chain) is one. Its antigen is as yet unknown. The sample originates from a study of shared clonotypes between healthy human individuals. Each sample came from a Caucasian adult donor living in Nashville, Tennessee. Per sorted-subset replicate PCR, input was around 200 ng DNA, representing 30,000 or so T cell genomes. Under the authors' procedure: Quality scores were absent from the junction-only immunoSEQ sequences, so filtering differed. Clones were read by immunoSEQ multiplex PCR, and TCRdb kept only the in-frame ones, dropping some. V and J calls and clone size come straight from that table; D and trimming were deduced from the DNA. This sample carries roughly 1,000,000 clones, around three quarters of them seen once, and the ten largest clones take 0.55% to 0.7%. Trimming shortened V by 4 bases and J by 4 bases, and 11 bases separated the two germline ends. Per germline, CDR1 KGHSH and CDR2 LQKENI. The CDR3 runs 13 residues.

General study results and limits: Non-shared clonotypes were found to have lower generation probabilities than the clonotypes that were shared by all four of the sorted-subset donors.

This receptor was identified in a man between 18 and 29 years old in good health. Some clones in this sample may be carry-over from other donors' samples. The source material was memory CD4+ T cells from PBMCs. This sample's subset: CD45RA-negative fraction. The chain has TRBV18 and TRBJ2-7; D ambiguous. Written as DNA, the CDR3 is TGTGCCAGCTCACAAGGGAAACTTTACGAGCAGTACTTC. Its protein product is CASSQGKLYEQYF.